The source of this T cell receptor beta chain is a study of cytotoxic CD8 clonotypes in ibrutinib-treated CLL. Study summary: Averaging across samples gave about 240,000 productive templates and over 85,000 productive rearrangements.

A remark on this clone: The antigen is undetermined.

Libraries were prepared by immunoSEQ multiplex PCR; TCRdb keeps only in-frame clonotypes and omits some of them. The sample has 250,000 to 350,000 clones, 70% to 80% seen once. CDR3 length equals 16 residues. Germline V gene data show CDR1 as MNHNS and CDR2 as SASEGT. V lost 2 bases, J lost 7 bases, and 18 bases lay in between. Cryopreserved PBMCs yielded about 2.2 micrograms of genomic DNA for TCR beta libraries. The study, taken as a whole, reports: Sample timing was unmatched between remission and later-progressing patients; lymph nodes unstudied.

Sequenced here: PBMCs, sampled at disease progression, from a patient treated with ibrutinib. The chain joins TRBV6-1 to TRBJ1-5; D unclear. The TCR was taken from a human donor with chronic lymphocytic leukemia. The CDR3 protein is CASSEIWSTLGQPQHF. In nucleotides, the CDR3 is TGTGCCAGCAGTGAAATTTGGTCAACCCTAGGACAGCCCCAGCATTTT.